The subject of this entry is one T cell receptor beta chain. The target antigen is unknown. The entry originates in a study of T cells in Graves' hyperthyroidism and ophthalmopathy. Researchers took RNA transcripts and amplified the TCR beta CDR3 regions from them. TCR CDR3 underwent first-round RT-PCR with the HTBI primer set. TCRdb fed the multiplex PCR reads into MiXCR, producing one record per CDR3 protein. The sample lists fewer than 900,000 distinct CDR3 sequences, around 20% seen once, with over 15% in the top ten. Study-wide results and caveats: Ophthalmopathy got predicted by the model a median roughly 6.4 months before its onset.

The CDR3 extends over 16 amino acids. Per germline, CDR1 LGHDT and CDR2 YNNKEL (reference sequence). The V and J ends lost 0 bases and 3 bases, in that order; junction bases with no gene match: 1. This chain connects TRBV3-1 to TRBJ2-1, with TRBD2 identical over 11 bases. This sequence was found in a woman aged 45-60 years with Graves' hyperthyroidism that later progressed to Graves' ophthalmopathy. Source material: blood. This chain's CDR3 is CASSQEGLAGYNEQFF. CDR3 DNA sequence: TGTGCCAGCAGCCAAGAAGGACTAGCGGGCTACAATGAGCAGTTCTTC.